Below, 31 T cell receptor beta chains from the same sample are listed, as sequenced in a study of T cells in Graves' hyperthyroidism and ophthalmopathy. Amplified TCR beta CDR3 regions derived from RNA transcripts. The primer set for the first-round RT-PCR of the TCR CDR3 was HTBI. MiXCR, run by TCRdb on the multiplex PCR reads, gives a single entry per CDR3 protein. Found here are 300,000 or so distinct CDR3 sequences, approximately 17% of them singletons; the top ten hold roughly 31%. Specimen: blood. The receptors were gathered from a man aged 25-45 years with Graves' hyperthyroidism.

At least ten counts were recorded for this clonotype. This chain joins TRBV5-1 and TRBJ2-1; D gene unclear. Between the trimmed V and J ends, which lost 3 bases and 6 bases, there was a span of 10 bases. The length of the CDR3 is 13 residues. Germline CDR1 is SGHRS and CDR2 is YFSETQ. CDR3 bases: TGCGCCAGCAGCTGGTTAGAGTGCAATGAGCAGTTCTTC. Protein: CASSWLECNEQFF.

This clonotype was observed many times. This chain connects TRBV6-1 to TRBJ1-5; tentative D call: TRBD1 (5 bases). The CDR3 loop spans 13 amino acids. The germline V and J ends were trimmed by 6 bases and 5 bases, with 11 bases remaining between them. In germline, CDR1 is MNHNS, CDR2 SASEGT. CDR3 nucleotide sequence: TGTGCCAGCAGGTACGACAGATATCAGCCCCAGCATTTT. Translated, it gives CASRYDRYQPQHF.

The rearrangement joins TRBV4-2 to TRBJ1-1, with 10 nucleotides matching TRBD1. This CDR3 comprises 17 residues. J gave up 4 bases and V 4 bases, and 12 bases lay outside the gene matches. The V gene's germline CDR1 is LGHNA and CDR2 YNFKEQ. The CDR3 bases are TGTGCCAGCAGCCCCGAAGACAGGGGGCGTCTGAGCACTGAAGCTTTCTTT. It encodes CASSPEDRGRLSTEAFF.

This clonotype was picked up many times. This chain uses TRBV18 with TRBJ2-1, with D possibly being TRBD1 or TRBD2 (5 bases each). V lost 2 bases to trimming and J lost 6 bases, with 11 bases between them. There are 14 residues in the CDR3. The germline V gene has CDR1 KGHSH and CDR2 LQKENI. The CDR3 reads CASSPDPGGNEQFF. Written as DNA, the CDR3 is TGTGCCAGCTCACCAGACCCTGGGGGCAATGAGCAGTTCTTC.

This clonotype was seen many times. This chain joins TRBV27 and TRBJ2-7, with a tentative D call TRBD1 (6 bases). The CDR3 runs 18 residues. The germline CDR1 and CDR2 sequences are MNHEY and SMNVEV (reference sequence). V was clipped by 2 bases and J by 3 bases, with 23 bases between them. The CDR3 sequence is CASSLGPWTALNFYEQYF. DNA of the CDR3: TGTGCCAGCAGTTTAGGTCCTTGGACAGCCCTTAACTTCTACGAGCAGTACTTC.

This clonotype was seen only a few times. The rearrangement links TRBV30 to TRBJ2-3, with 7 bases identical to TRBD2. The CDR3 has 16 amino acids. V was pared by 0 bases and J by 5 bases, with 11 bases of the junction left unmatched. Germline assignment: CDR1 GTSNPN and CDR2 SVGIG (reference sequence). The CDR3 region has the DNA TGTGCCTGGAGTGTTGGTGGCGGGAGTTTTTTAGATACGCAGTATTTT. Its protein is CAWSVGGGSFLDTQYF.

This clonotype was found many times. CDR3 nucleotide sequence: TGTGCCAGCTCGCTAGGACTAGCGGTTTCCTACGAGCAGTACTTC. It translates to CASSLGLAVSYEQYF. The V gene is TRBV18, the J gene TRBJ2-7, with 10 bases that match TRBD2. Losses at the gene ends were 6 bases for V and 1 base for J; bases not matched to a gene: 6. From germline, CDR1 is KGHSH and CDR2 LQKENI. The CDR3 spans 15 residues.

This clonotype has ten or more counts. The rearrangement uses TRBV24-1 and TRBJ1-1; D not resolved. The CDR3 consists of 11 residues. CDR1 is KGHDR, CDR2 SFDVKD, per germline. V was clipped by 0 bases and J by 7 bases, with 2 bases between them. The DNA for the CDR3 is TGTGCCACCAGTGATTTGGGTGAAGCTTTCTTT. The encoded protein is CATSDLGEAFF.

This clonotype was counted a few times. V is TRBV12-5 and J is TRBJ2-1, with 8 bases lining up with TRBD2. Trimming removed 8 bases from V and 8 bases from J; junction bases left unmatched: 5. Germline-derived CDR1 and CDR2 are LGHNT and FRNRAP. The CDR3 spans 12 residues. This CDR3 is CASMAGGYEQFF. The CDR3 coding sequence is TGTGCTAGTATGGCGGGAGGATATGAGCAGTTCTTC.

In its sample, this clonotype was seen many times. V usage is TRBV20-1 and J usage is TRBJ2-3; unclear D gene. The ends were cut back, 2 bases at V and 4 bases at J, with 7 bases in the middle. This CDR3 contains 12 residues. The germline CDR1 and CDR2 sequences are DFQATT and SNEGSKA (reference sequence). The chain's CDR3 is CSARRDPDTQYF. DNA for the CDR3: TGCAGTGCTAGACGAGATCCAGATACGCAGTATTTT.

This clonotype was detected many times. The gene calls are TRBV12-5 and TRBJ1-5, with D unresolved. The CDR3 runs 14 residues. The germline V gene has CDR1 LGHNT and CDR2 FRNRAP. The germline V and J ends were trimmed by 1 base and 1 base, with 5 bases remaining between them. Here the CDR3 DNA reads TGTGCTAGTGGTTTGGGGGTAAGCAATCAGCCCCAGCATTTT. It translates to CASGLGVSNQPQHF. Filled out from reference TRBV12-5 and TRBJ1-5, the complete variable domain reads DARVTQTPRHKVTEMGQEVTMRCQPILGHNTVFWYRQTMMQGLELLAYFRNRAPLDDSGMPKDRFSAEMPDATLATLKIQPSEPRDSAVYFCASGLGVSNQPQHFGDGTRLSIL.

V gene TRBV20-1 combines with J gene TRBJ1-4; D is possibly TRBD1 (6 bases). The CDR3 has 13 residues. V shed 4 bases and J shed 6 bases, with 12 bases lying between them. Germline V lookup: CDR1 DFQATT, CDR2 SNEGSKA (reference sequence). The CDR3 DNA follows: TGCAGTGCTATCGGGGGGCTCCATGAAAAACTGTTTTTT. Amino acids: CSAIGGLHEKLFF.

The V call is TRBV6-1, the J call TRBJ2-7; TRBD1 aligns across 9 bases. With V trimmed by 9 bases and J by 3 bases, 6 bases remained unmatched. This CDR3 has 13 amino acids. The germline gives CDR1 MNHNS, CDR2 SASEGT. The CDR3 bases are TGTGCCAGTCGACAGGGGGAATACTACGAGCAGTACTTC. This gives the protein CASRQGEYYEQYF.

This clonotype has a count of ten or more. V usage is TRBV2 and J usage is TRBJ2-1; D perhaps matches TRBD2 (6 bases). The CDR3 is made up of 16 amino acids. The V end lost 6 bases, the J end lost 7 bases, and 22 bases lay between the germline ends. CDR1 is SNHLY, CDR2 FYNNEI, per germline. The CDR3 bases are TGTGCCAGCAGACCCGACGGAGCGGGTCGAGGGAATGAGCAGTTCTTC. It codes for CASRPDGAGRGNEQFF. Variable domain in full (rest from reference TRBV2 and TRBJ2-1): EPEVTQTPSHQVTQMGQEVILRCVPISNHLYFYWYRQILGQKVEFLVSFYNNEISEKSEIFDDQFSVERPDGSNFTLKIRSTKLEDSAMYFCASRPDGAGRGNEQFFGPGTRLTVL.

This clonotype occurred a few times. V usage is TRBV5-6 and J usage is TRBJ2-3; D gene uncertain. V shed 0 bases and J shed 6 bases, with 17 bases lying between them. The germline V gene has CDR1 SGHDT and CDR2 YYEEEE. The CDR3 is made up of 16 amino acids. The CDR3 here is CASSLAGDGVGDTQYF. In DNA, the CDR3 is TGTGCCAGCAGCTTGGCTGGGGATGGGGTAGGGGATACGCAGTATTTT.

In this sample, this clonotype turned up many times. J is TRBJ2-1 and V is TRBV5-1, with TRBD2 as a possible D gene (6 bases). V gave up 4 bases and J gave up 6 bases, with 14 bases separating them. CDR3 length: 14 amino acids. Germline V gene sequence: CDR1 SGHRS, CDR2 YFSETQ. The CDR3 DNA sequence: TGCGCCAGCAGCGCCGACCTTAGCGGCAATGAGCAGTTCTTC. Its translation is CASSADLSGNEQFF.

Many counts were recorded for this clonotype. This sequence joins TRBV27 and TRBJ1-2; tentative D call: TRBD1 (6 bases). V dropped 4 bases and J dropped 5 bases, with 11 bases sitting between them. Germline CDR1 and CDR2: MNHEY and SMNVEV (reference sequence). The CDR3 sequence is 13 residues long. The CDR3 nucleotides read TGTGCCAGCAGTTCGGCAGGGGTGTATGGCTACACCTTC. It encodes CASSSAGVYGYTF.

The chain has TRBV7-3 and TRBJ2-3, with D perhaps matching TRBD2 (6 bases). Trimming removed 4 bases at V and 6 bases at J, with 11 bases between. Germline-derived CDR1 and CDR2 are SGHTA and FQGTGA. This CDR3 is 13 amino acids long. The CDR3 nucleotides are TGTGCCAGCAGCTCGACTAGACTTGATACGCAGTATTTT. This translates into CASSSTRLDTQYF. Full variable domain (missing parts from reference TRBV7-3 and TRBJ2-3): GAGVSQTPSNKVTEKGKYVELRCDPISGHTALYWYRQSLGQGPEFLIYFQGTGAADDSGLPNDRFFAVRPEGSVSTLKIQRTERGDSAVYLCASSSTRLDTQYFGPGTRLTVL.

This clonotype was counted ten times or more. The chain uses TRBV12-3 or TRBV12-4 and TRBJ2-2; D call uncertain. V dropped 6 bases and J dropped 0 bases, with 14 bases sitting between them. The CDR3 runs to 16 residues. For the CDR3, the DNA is TGTGCCAGCAGCCCGTTGTATCAGGCGAACACCGGGGAGCTGTTTTTT. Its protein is CASSPLYQANTGELFF.

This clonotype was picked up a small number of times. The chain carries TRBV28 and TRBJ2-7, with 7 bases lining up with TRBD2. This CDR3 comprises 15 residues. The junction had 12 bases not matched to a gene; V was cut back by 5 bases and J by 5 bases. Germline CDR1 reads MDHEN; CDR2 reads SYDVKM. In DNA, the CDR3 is TGTGCCAGCAGTGTCGGACTAGTCGGTTTGCACGAGCAGTACTTC. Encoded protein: CASSVGLVGLHEQYF.

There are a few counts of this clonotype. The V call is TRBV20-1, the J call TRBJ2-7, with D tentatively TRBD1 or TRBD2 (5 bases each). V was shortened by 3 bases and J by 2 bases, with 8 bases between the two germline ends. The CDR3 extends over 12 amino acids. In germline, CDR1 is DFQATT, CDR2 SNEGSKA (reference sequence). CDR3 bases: TGCAGTGCTAGCGGGGCAACCTACGAGCAGTACTTC. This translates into CSASGATYEQYF.

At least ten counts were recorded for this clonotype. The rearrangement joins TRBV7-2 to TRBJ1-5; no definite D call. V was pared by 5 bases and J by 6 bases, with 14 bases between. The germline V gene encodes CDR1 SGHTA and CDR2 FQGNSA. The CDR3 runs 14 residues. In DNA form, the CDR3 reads TGTGCCAGCAGCCGTCATGGGAGAGCTCAGCCCCAGCATTTT. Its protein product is CASSRHGRAQPQHF.

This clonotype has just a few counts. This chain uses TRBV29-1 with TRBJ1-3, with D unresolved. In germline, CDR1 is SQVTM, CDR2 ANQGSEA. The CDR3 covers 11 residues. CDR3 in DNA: TGCAGTTCGGCTTTTGGAAACACCATATATTTT. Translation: CSSAFGNTIYF. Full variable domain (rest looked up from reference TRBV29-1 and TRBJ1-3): SAVISQKPSRDICQRGTSLTIQCQVDSQVTMMFWYRQQPGQSLTLIATANQGSEATYESGFVIDKFPISRPNLTFSTLTVSNMSPEDSSIYLCSSAFGNTIYFGEGSWLTVV.

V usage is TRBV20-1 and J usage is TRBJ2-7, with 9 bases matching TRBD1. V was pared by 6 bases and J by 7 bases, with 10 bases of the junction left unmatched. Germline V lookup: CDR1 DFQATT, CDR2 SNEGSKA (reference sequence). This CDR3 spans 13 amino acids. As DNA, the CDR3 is TGCAGTGCCCGACAGGGGGTAACTGGTGAGCAGTACTTC. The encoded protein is CSARQGVTGEQYF.

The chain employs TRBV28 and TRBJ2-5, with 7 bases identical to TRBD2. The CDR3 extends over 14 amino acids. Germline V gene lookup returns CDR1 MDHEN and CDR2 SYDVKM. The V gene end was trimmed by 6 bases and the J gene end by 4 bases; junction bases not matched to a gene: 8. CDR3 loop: CASSYGSGGETQYF. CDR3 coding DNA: TGTGCCAGCAGCTACGGTTCGGGGGGAGAGACCCAGTACTTC.

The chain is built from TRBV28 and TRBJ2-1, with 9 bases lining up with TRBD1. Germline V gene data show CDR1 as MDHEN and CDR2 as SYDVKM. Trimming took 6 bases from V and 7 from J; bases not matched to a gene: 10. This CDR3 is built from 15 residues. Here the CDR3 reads CASSRGQGRMNEQFF. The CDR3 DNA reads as TGTGCCAGCAGCCGGGGACAGGGACGAATGAATGAGCAGTTCTTC. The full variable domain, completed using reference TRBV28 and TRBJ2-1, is DVKVTQSSRYLVKRTGEKVFLECVQDMDHENMFWYRQDPGLGLRLIYFSYDVKMKEKGDIPEGYSVSREKKERFSLILESASTNQTSMYLCASSRGQGRMNEQFFGPGTRLTVL.

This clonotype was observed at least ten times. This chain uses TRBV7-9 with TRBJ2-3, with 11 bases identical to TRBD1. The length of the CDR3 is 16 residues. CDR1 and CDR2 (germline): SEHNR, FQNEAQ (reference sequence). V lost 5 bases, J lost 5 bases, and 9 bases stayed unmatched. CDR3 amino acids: CASSPRDRGAGDTQYF. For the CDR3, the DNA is TGTGCCAGCAGCCCGCGGGACAGGGGGGCAGGAGATACGCAGTATTTT. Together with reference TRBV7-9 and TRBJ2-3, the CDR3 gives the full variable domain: DTGVSQNPRHKITKRGQNVTFRCDPISEHNRLYWYRQTLGQGPEFLTYFQNEAQLEKSRLLSDRFSAERPKGSFSTLEIQRTEQGDSAMYLCASSPRDRGAGDTQYFGPGTRLTVL.

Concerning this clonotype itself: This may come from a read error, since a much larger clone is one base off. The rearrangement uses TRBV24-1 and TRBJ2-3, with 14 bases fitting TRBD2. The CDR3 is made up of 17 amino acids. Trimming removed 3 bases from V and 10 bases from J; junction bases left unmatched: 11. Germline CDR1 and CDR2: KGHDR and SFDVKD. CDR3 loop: CATSDPGLAGELDAQYF. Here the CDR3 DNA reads TGTGCCACCAGTGATCCGGGACTAGCGGGAGAGTTGGATGCGCAGTATTTT.

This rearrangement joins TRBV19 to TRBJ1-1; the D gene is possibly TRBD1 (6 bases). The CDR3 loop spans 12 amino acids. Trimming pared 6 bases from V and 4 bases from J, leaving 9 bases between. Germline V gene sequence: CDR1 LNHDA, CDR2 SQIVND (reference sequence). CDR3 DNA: TGTGCCAGTAGACAGGGTACCACTGAAGCTTTCTTT. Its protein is CASRQGTTEAFF.

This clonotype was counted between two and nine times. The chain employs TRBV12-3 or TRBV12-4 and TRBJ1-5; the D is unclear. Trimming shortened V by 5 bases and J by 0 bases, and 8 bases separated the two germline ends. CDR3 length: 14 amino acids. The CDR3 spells CASSRGYSNQPQHF. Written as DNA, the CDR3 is TGTGCCAGCAGTCGGGGATATAGCAATCAGCCCCAGCATTTT.

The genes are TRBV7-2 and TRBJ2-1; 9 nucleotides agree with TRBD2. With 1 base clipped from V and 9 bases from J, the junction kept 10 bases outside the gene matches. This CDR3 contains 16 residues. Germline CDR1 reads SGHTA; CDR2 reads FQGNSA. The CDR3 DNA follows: TGTGCCAGCAGCTTAGATCTCGCGGGAGGGCCTGGTGAGCAGTTCTTC. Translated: CASSLDLAGGPGEQFF.